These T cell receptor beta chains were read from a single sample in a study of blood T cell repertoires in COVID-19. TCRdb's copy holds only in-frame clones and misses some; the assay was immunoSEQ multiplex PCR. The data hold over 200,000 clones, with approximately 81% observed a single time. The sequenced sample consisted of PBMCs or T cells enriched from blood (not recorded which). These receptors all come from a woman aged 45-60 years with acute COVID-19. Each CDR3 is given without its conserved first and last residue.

ASSYVWDRPGNTIY,TRBV6-2/TRBV6-3,TRBJ1-3,14
ASSKQGQQYSYNEQF,TRBV7-2,TRBJ2-1,15
ASSPGLAESVSSYEQY,TRBV3-1/TRBV3-2,TRBJ2-7,16
ASSHTGITREQY,TRBV4-3,TRBJ2-7,12
ASSLGYSLAGAEQY,TRBV7-6,TRBJ2-7,14
ASSARQGPYEQY,TRBV7-2,TRBJ2-7,12
ASRSTGGTNSPLH,TRBV19,TRBJ1-6,13
SASHTYEQY,TRBV20-1,TRBJ2-7,9
ASSPTGSTDTQY,TRBV18,TRBJ2-3,12
ASKGGGNGF,TRBV19,TRBJ1-1,9
ASTPGGNEKLF,TRBV6-5,TRBJ1-4,11
ASSHTPLAGGSDTQY,TRBV5-4,TRBJ2-3,15
ASSPRLAGVGYNEQF,TRBV11-2,TRBJ2-1,15
AISGLAGALSSYNEQF,TRBV10-3,TRBJ2-1,16
ASSLRSWGQGSIGTEAF,TRBV5-5,TRBJ1-1,17
ATSDPGTGSYEQY,TRBV24-1,TRBJ2-7,13
ASSQTGSGNTIY,TRBV3-1/TRBV3-2,TRBJ1-3,12
ASSRTDRANYGYT,TRBV5-1,TRBJ1-2,13
ASSQQGSEKLF,TRBV18,TRBJ1-4,11
ASSSQDRVSQPQH,TRBV5-4,TRBJ1-5,13
ASRRDTDSGELF,TRBV2,TRBJ2-2,12
ASSRLGTGNEQY,TRBV14,TRBJ2-7,12
ASSIRDTYEQY,TRBV19,TRBJ2-7,11
ASSNFPGTRSANEQF,TRBV7-2,TRBJ2-1,15
ASSPPGTGIAYNEQF,TRBV9,TRBJ2-1,15
ASSPGLAGGLGY,TRBV3-1/TRBV3-2,TRBJ2-3,12
ASGQTGTRSFGTQY,TRBV28,TRBJ2-5,14
ASSFTGTDSNQPQH,TRBV10-1,TRBJ1-5,14
ASSYSTVQGVYSYNEQF,TRBV6-2/TRBV6-3,TRBJ2-1,17
ASSPQVSYEQY,TRBV18,TRBJ2-7,11
ASSPSSYTGELF,TRBV11-3,TRBJ2-2,12
ASSYSYPGTENQPQH,TRBV6-2/TRBV6-3,TRBJ1-5,15
ASNAAAGYGYT,TRBV19,TRBJ1-2,11
ASSLTGGDQPQH,TRBV19,TRBJ1-5,12
ASSPFVASGDTGELF,TRBV18,TRBJ2-2,15
ASSLDSQNTEAF,TRBV3-1/TRBV3-2,TRBJ1-1,12
ASSFRAGNGYT,TRBV28,TRBJ1-2,11
ASSLPVAGGRYEQY,TRBV11-2,TRBJ2-7,14
ASRKGTVYGYT,TRBV6-5,TRBJ1-2,11
ASRATRVTGELF,TRBV2,TRBJ2-2,12
ASSLVGQENYEQY,TRBV7-2,TRBJ2-7,13
ASSTQTGGRDTQY,TRBV7-6,TRBJ2-3,13
ASSKWGGDSNTEAF,TRBV21-1,TRBJ1-1,14
ASSERPGQPYSNQPQH,TRBV18,TRBJ1-5,16
ASSYPTGGRRDEQF,TRBV6-2/TRBV6-3,TRBJ2-1,14
SVEVPNKKSFLGELF,TRBV29-1,TRBJ2-2,15
ASSEGETQY,TRBV25-1,TRBJ2-5,9
AKGADRGLHTGELF,TRBV7-2,TRBJ2-2,14
ASSLDLAFAKNIQY,TRBV7-9,TRBJ2-4,14
ASSYNGKTQY,TRBV11-2,TRBJ2-5,10
ASGQGGLVDTQY,TRBV28,TRBJ2-3,12
ASSLGGKGYEQY,TRBV11-3,TRBJ2-7,12
ATQDGVKNIQY,TRBV2,TRBJ2-4,11
ASSPVIQDGGPIQY,TRBV5-5,TRBJ2-4,14